This TCR beta chain was retrieved from a study of OX40 agonist ivuxolimab in advanced cancers. Trimming cost V 11 bases and J 5 bases, with 15 bases left between them. The germline CDR1 and CDR2 sequences are PRHDT and FYEKMQ (reference sequence). There are 12 residues in the CDR3. This clone has only a few counts. Clones were read by immunoSEQ multiplex PCR, and TCRdb kept only the in-frame ones, dropping some. The data contain about 19,000 clones, about two thirds of them singletons. The material sequenced was CD4+ or CD8+ T cells sorted from blood, taken in a trial of the OX40 agonist ivuxolimab. The sequence derives from an adult with an advanced solid tumor such as melanoma, head and neck, liver or kidney cancer. The V gene is TRBV13, the J gene TRBJ1-2; weak D call: TRBD1 (5 bases). Here the CDR3 DNA reads TGTGCCGGTGCGCAGGGTGCTTATGGCTACACCTTC. Translation gives CAGAQGAYGYTF.